The 22 T cell receptor beta chains below all came from one sample that was sequenced in a study of Graves' ophthalmopathy and Graves' hyperthyroidism. Amplified TCR beta CDR3 regions were obtained using RNA transcripts as template. RT-PCR in the first round used HTBI primers; a second-round multiplex PCR followed. TCRdb analysed the multiplex PCR reads with MiXCR anew, one entry per CDR3 protein. The sample includes about 740,000 distinct CDR3 sequences, 40% of them seen just once. Input material: peripheral blood. These receptor sequences come from an adult man with Graves' ophthalmopathy.

V and J are TRBV6-1 and TRBJ1-4; a possible D gene is TRBD1 (6 bases). The germline CDR1 and CDR2 sequences are MNHNS and SASEGT. V shed 5 bases and J shed 6 bases, with 16 bases lying between them. The CDR3 sequence is 15 residues long. The CDR3 here is CASSYDPGADEKLFF. CDR3 nucleotide sequence: TGTGCCAGCAGTTACGACCCGGGGGCGGATGAAAAACTGTTTTTT.

This clonotype was counted a few times. The V gene is TRBV6-5, the J gene TRBJ1-2, with D maybe TRBD1 (5 bases). V shed 6 bases and J shed 4 bases, with 12 bases lying between them. Germline CDR1 and CDR2: MNHEY and SVGAGI. There are 13 residues in the CDR3. CDR3 nucleotides: TGTGCCAGCAGGCCAACAGGCGTCTATGGCTACACCTTC. Protein sequence: CASRPTGVYGYTF.

This clonotype has at least ten counts. The gene calls are TRBV6-6 and TRBJ1-1; D unresolved. The ends were cut back, 6 bases at V and 2 bases at J, with 13 bases in the middle. The CDR3 loop spans 14 amino acids. Germline V CDR1 and CDR2: MNHNY, SVGAGI (reference sequence). CDR3 protein: CASRLRHLNTEAFF. The CDR3 nucleotides read TGTGCCAGCAGGTTGCGACACCTAAACACTGAAGCTTTCTTT.

This clonotype was seen repeatedly, ten times or more. The rearrangement links TRBV29-1 to TRBJ1-2; D unclear. Germline assignment: CDR1 SQVTM and CDR2 ANQGSEA. Deletions cut 2 bases from V and 8 bases from J, with 12 bases between. CDR3 size: 12 residues. The CDR3 spells CSVESARGGYTF. CDR3 DNA sequence: TGCAGCGTTGAATCGGCACGAGGGGGCTACACCTTC.

The V call is TRBV2, the J call TRBJ1-2; 7 bases are shared with TRBD1. The V gene's germline CDR1 is SNHLY and CDR2 FYNNEI. The CDR3 runs 15 residues. V shed 6 bases, J shed 0 bases, and the junction held 7 bases outside the gene matches. CDR3 sequence: CASSPRQGANYGYTF. CDR3 coding DNA: TGTGCCAGCAGCCCCAGACAGGGAGCTAACTATGGCTACACCTTC.

This clonotype was detected many times. This rearrangement joins TRBV24-1 to TRBJ2-7; TRBD1 aligns across 9 bases. The V and J ends lost 4 bases and 5 bases, in that order; junction bases with no gene match: 8. The CDR3 sequence is 15 residues long. CDR1 and CDR2 (germline): KGHDR, SFDVKD. CDR3 bases: TGTGCCACCAGTGAGGGACAGGGCTTTAAAAACGAGCAGTACTTC. The encoded protein is CATSEGQGFKNEQYF.

This clonotype has only a few counts. This chain connects TRBV5-1 to TRBJ1-1; D may be TRBD1 (5 bases). The length of the CDR3 is 16 residues. The germline V gene encodes CDR1 SGHRS and CDR2 YFSETQ. V lost 3 bases and J 2 bases, leaving 17 bases between the germline ends. The CDR3, as DNA: TGCGCCAGCAGCTCTCGTAGGACAAAGCCAAACACTGAAGCTTTCTTT. This encodes CASSSRRTKPNTEAFF.

This clonotype was found many times. The chain combines TRBV10-3 with TRBJ2-5; 10 nucleotides agree with TRBD1. Per germline, CDR1 ENHRY and CDR2 SYGVKD. J was trimmed by 1 base and V by 4 bases; bases with no gene match: 6. This CDR3 is built from 16 residues. The CDR3 DNA follows: TGTGCCATCAGTGCAGCGACAGGGGGCCTCCAAGAGACCCAGTACTTC. Protein sequence: CAISAATGGLQETQYF.

On this clonotype itself: A single base separates this from a much larger clone, so it may be a read error. V and J are TRBV24-1 and TRBJ1-5; the D is unclear. There are 15 residues in the CDR3. Trimming left V 5 bases short and J 3 bases short, with 13 bases between. Germline CDR1 is KGHDR and CDR2 is SFDVKD. The DNA of the CDR3 is TGTGCCACCAGTGGTCATACACGGCCCAATCAGCCCCAGCATTTT. It translates to CATSGHTRPNQPQHF.

The CDR3 sequence: CSAGESGTAGELFF. The CDR3 nucleotides are TGCAGCGCTGGGGAATCTGGAACCGCCGGGGAGCTGTTTTTT. The chain joins TRBV29-1 to TRBJ2-2; no firm D call. Germline V gene sequence: CDR1 SQVTM, CDR2 ANQGSEA. The V gene lost 7 bases and the J gene lost 6 bases, with 18 bases spanning the gap. This CDR3 comprises 14 residues.

This clonotype was seen at least ten times. The V and J genes are TRBV2 and TRBJ2-6, with no clear D. CDR1 SNHLY and CDR2 FYNNEI come from the germline V gene. V was trimmed by 4 bases and J by 0 bases, leaving 22 bases between them. This CDR3 comprises 20 residues. The CDR3 DNA reads TGTGCCAGCAGTGCCCCTAGGGTAGGCCGTCCTACCTCTGGGGCCAACGTCCTGACTTTC. It specifies CASSAPRVGRPTSGANVLTF.

This clonotype was recorded a few times. The V and J genes are TRBV5-4 and TRBJ1-2; possible D gene TRBD1, 6 bases. Trimming removed 3 bases from V and 4 bases from J, with 10 bases in between. CDR3 length equals 13 residues. The germline CDR1 and CDR2 sequences are SGHNT and YYREEE (reference sequence). The CDR3 DNA reads TGTGCCAGCAGCTCCTACAGGGTCTATGGCTACACCTTC. Residues: CASSSYRVYGYTF.

The rearrangement uses TRBV7-2 and TRBJ2-7; a weak D match, TRBD1 (6 bases). The CDR3 runs 15 residues. The V gene lost 0 bases and the J gene lost 7 bases, with 16 bases spanning the gap. From germline, CDR1 is SGHTA and CDR2 FQGNSA. CDR3 DNA sequence: TGTGCCAGCAGCTTAGCTGGACAGAATTACAATGAGCAGTACTTC. Amino acid sequence: CASSLAGQNYNEQYF.

This clonotype was counted ten times or more. The chain is built from TRBV2 and TRBJ2-7; D call uncertain. Germline V gene data show CDR1 as SNHLY and CDR2 as FYNNEI. The CDR3 length is 12 residues. V lost 3 bases and J 4 bases, leaving 7 bases between the germline ends. CDR3: CASSDVGYEQYF. The CDR3 DNA sequence: TGTGCCAGCAGTGACGTGGGATACGAGCAGTACTTC.

Regarding this clonotype: This may be a read error, as it is one base from a much larger clone. The rearrangement links TRBV9 to TRBJ1-4; 8 bases line up with TRBD1. V shed 1 base and J 7 bases; nucleotides not matched to a gene: 3. CDR1 and CDR2 from the germline V gene are SGDLS and YYNGEE. There are 14 residues in the CDR3. The CDR3 DNA reads TGTGCCAGCAGCGTAAGGACAGGGTTTGAAAAACTGTTTTTT. It translates to CASSVRTGFEKLFF. Using reference TRBV9 and TRBJ1-4 for the parts outside the CDR3, the full variable domain is DSGVTQTPKHLITATGQRVTLRCSPRSGDLSVYWYQQSLDQGLQFLIQYYNGEERAKGNILERFSAQQFPDLHSELNLSSLELGDSALYFCASSVRTGFEKLFFGSGTQLSVL.

This chain joins TRBV12-3 or TRBV12-4 and TRBJ1-6; D is unclear. This CDR3 has 14 amino acids. V lost 1 base, J lost 9 bases, and 10 bases lay in between. The chain's CDR3 is CASSLVGGSSPLHF. As DNA, the CDR3 is TGTGCCAGCAGTTTAGTGGGAGGGAGTTCACCCCTCCACTTT.

The chain has TRBV11-2 and TRBJ2-7; 9 nucleotides align to TRBD2. This CDR3 comprises 16 residues. CDR1 is SGHAT, CDR2 FQNNGV, per germline. The J segment lost 6 bases and the V segment lost 0 bases, leaving 9 bases of the junction unmatched. The chain's CDR3 is CASSLEGFSGSGEQYF. DNA for the CDR3: TGTGCCAGCAGCTTAGAAGGTTTTAGCGGGAGTGGCGAGCAGTACTTC.

The J gene is TRBJ1-6, the V gene TRBV25-1; D is uncertain. The CDR3 loop spans 16 amino acids. Germline CDR1 MGHDK, CDR2 SYGVNS. Trimming left V 6 bases short and J 0 bases short, with 12 bases between. The CDR3 nucleotides are TGTGCCAGCAGCGACTGGGAGGGCTCCTATAATTCACCCCTCCACTTT. Its translation is CASSDWEGSYNSPLHF.

The table lists this clonotype with a few counts. The gene calls are TRBV5-1 and TRBJ2-5, with D perhaps TRBD2 (5 bases). The CDR3 runs to 17 residues. The V gene's germline CDR1 is SGHRS and CDR2 YFSETQ. V lost 4 bases and J lost 2, with 21 bases in between. CDR3 region: CASSTGDGLIHQETQYF. CDR3 bases: TGCGCCAGCAGCACCGGGGATGGCCTCATCCATCAAGAGACCCAGTACTTC.

This clonotype turned up a few times. This sequence joins TRBV5-4 and TRBJ1-6; D not resolved. The CDR3 length is 15 residues. V was shortened by 0 bases and J by 8 bases, with 12 bases between the two germline ends. CDR1 SGHNT and CDR2 YYREEE come from the germline V gene (reference sequence). The CDR3 here is CASSLGRARDSPLHF. The CDR3 DNA reads as TGTGCCAGCAGCTTGGGCCGGGCAAGGGATTCACCCCTCCACTTT.

The V and J genes are TRBV9 and TRBJ1-2; no clear D. Germline V gene lookup returns CDR1 SGDLS and CDR2 YYNGEE. The germline V and J ends were trimmed by 3 bases and 10 bases, with 13 bases remaining between them. The length of the CDR3 is 12 residues. This CDR3 is CASSGDRAYYTF. The CDR3 nucleotides read TGTGCCAGCAGCGGCGACCGTGCTTACTACACCTTC.

This clonotype has more than one count but fewer than ten. The CDR3, as DNA: TGTGCCAGCAGTGAAGCGGACCTTGGTAATGAAAAACTGTTTTTT. Amino acid sequence: CASSEADLGNEKLFF. The V gene is TRBV2, the J gene TRBJ1-4, with D unclear. Germline CDR1 SNHLY, CDR2 FYNNEI. The CDR3 has 15 residues. The V end was cut by 0 bases, the J end by 4 bases, with 9 bases between.